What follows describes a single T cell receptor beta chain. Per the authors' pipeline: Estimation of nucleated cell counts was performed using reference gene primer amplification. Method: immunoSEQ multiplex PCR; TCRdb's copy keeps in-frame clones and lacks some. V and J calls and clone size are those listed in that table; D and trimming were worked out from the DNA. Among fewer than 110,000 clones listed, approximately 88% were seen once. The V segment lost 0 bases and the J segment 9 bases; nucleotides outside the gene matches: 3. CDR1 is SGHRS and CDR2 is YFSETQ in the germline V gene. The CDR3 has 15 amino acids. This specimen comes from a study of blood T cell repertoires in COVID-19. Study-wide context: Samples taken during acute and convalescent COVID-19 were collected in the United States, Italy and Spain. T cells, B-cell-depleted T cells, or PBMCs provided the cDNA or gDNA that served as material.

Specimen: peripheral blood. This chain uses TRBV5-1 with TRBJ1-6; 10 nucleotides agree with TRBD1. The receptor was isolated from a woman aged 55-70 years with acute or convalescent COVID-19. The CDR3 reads CASSLAGQGTSPLHF. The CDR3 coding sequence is TGCGCCAGCAGCTTGGCGGGACAGGGGACTTCACCCCTCCACTTT.